Below, 19 T cell receptor beta chains from the same sample are listed, as sequenced in a study of blood T cells in healthy people across ages. Primed by a sample-barcoded 5' primer and a J-beta primer mix, a second PCR proceeded for about 6 to 11 cycles. One entry per CDR3 protein results from TCRdb running MiXCR on the 5' RACE reads. The sample includes 1,800,000 or so distinct CDR3 sequences, roughly 43% of them seen just once. Specimen: blood. The receptors shown here come from a human donor in good health.

This clonotype was seen a few times. The rearrangement uses TRBV7-3 and TRBJ1-2, with TRBD1 identical over 7 bases. This CDR3 spans 15 amino acids. Losses at the gene ends were 4 bases for V and 1 base for J; bases not matched to a gene: 6. Germline V gene lookup returns CDR1 SGHTA and CDR2 FQGTGA. As DNA, the CDR3 is TGTGCCAGCAGCTCAACGGGGGACAGTAACTATGGCTACACCTTC. Encoded protein: CASSSTGDSNYGYTF.

The rearrangement links TRBV5-5 to TRBJ2-7, with D perhaps being TRBD1 or TRBD2 (6 bases each). V was trimmed by 7 bases and J by 6 bases, leaving 17 bases between them. Germline CDR1 and CDR2: SGHKS and YYEKEE (reference sequence). The CDR3 extends over 13 amino acids. CDR3 sequence: CASSPLEGVEQYF. The CDR3, as DNA: TGTGCCAGCTCGCCCCTGGAGGGGGTCGAGCAGTACTTC. Full variable domain (rest looked up from reference TRBV5-5 and TRBJ2-7): DAGVTQSPTHLIKTRGQQVTLRCSPISGHKSVSWYQQVLGQGPQFIFQYYEKEERGRGNFPDRFSARQFPNYSSELNVNALLLGDSALYLCASSPLEGVEQYFGPGTRLTVT.

V is TRBV9 and J is TRBJ2-3; no clear D gene. Trimming removed 6 bases at V and 2 bases at J, with 13 bases between. Per germline, CDR1 SGDLS and CDR2 YYNGEE. CDR3 length equals 14 residues. The chain's CDR3 is CASIYRRTTDTQYF. The CDR3 nucleotides are TGTGCCAGCATCTATAGGCGGACCACAGATACGCAGTATTTT.

The CDR3 reads CASSSGLAVGTDTQYF. CDR3 in DNA: TGTGCCAGCAGCTCGGGACTAGCGGTCGGCACAGATACGCAGTATTTT. V and J are TRBV7-2 and TRBJ2-3; TRBD2 agrees at 11 bases. The germline gives CDR1 SGHTA, CDR2 FQGNSA. The CDR3 is 16 residues long. With V trimmed by 4 bases and J by 1 base, 4 bases remained unmatched.

This chain links TRBV7-8 with TRBJ2-1, with D perhaps being TRBD1 or TRBD2 (5 bases each). Trimming shortened V by 4 bases and J by 12 bases, and 13 bases separated the two germline ends. CDR3 size: 12 residues. Per the germline V gene, CDR1 is SGHVS and CDR2 is FQNEAQ. CDR3 in amino acids: CASSSQGRGQFF. The CDR3 nucleotides are TGTGCCAGCAGCTCCCAGGGTCGGGGGCAGTTCTTC.

J is TRBJ2-4 and V is TRBV7-9, with D perhaps TRBD1 (5 bases). CDR1 SEHNR and CDR2 FQNEAQ come from the germline V gene (reference sequence). The CDR3 consists of 14 residues. V was trimmed by 7 bases and J by 9 bases, leaving 19 bases between them. CDR3 coding DNA: TGTGCCAGCACCCCCCGCGTAGGGGAAGCCATTCAGTACTTC. Encoded protein: CASTPRVGEAIQYF.

The chain is built from TRBV20-1 and TRBJ1-1; the match to TRBD1 covers 10 bases. V dropped 1 base and J dropped 5; count of bases not matched to a gene: 4. Germline-derived CDR1 and CDR2 are DFQATT and SNEGSKA (reference sequence). There are 14 residues in the CDR3. The DNA for the CDR3 is TGCAGTGCTAGAGCCGGGACAGGGGTTACTGAAGCTTTCTTT. Protein product: CSARAGTGVTEAFF.

This clonotype has only a few counts. The chain employs TRBV7-2 and TRBJ2-3; D might be TRBD1 (5 bases). The V end lost 1 base, the J end lost 6 bases, and 8 bases lay between the germline ends. Germline V lookup: CDR1 SGHTA, CDR2 FQGNSA. The CDR3 length is 13 residues. The CDR3 loop reads CASSLVKGDTQYF. The CDR3 coding sequence is TGTGCCAGCAGCTTAGTTAAGGGGGATACGCAGTATTTT.

The chain's CDR3 is CASSRRGDPYNEQFF. The CDR3 region has the DNA TGTGCCAGCAGTCGTAGGGGGGACCCCTACAATGAGCAGTTCTTC. The rearrangement links TRBV6-5 to TRBJ2-1, with D perhaps being TRBD1 or TRBD2 (6 bases each). Looked up from germline, CDR1 is MNHEY and CDR2 is SVGAGI. The CDR3 length is 15 residues. V shed 5 bases and J shed 2 bases, with 13 bases lying between them.

The V call is TRBV4-3, the J call TRBJ2-5, with 12 bases that match TRBD2. The J call may be faulty, since TRBJ2-7 better matches the DNA end. The CDR3 length is 16 residues. The germline CDR1 and CDR2 sequences are LGHNA and YSLEER. This chain's CDR3 is CASSQGLAGAVYEQYF. The DNA for the CDR3 is TGCGCCAGCAGCCAAGGACTAGCGGGGGCCGTTTACGAGCAGTACTTC.

This clonotype was seen only a few times. CDR3 sequence (DNA): TGTGCCAGCAGCCAAGAAGGGACTACCAAAAACATTCAGTACTTC. Its protein product is CASSQEGTTKNIQYF. The chain uses TRBV4-2 and TRBJ2-4, with 7 bases lining up with TRBD2. The CDR3 runs 15 residues. Per germline, CDR1 LGHNA and CDR2 YNFKEQ. Trimming at V came to 0 bases and at J to 2 bases, leaving 1 base not matched to a gene.

The rearrangement joins TRBV2 to TRBJ1-4; 8 nucleotides agree with TRBD1. The CDR3 spans 13 residues. Germline CDR1 reads SNHLY; CDR2 reads FYNNEI. V lost 6 bases and J lost 13; bases outside the gene matches: 10. For the CDR3, the DNA is TGTGCCAGCAGACTCCTAGGACAGGGCAGACTGTTTTTT. This sequence encodes CASRLLGQGRLFF.

The rearrangement joins TRBV5-1 to TRBJ2-6; 7 nucleotides line up with TRBD1. CDR3 length: 18 residues. Germline V gene data show CDR1 as SGHRS and CDR2 as YFSETQ. V lost 1 base and J lost 0; bases outside the gene matches: 7. CDR3 coding DNA: TGCGCCAGCAGCTTGTATAGGGACAGCTACTCTGGGGCCAACGTCCTGACTTTC. Its protein is CASSLYRDSYSGANVLTF.

The chain has TRBV12-3 or TRBV12-4 and TRBJ1-1; D unclear. Between the trimmed V and J ends, which lost 8 bases and 7 bases, there was a span of 11 bases. The CDR3 is 11 residues long. The CDR3 DNA reads as TGTGCCAGCGCCATTAACGGTGAAGCTTTCTTT. Protein product: CASAINGEAFF.

The chain recombines TRBV20-1 with TRBJ2-2, with 9 bases matching TRBD1. The V segment lost 3 bases and the J segment 5 bases; nucleotides outside the gene matches: 7. Germline V gene lookup returns CDR1 DFQATT and CDR2 SNEGSKA (reference sequence). CDR3 length: 15 amino acids. CDR3 protein: CSASPRDRATGELFF. The DNA of the CDR3 is TGCAGTGCTAGCCCGCGGGACAGGGCAACCGGGGAGCTGTTTTTT.

V gene TRBV29-1 combines with J gene TRBJ1-1; D uncertain. The CDR3 runs to 13 residues. V was trimmed by 6 bases and J by 1 base, leaving 12 bases between them. CDR1 is SQVTM and CDR2 is ANQGSEA in the germline V gene. The DNA of the CDR3 is TGCAGCGTAAAGGCACAGACGAACACTGAAGCTTTCTTT. Protein product: CSVKAQTNTEAFF. Together with reference TRBV29-1 and TRBJ1-1, the CDR3 gives the full variable domain: SAVISQKPSRDICQRGTSLTIQCQVDSQVTMMFWYRQQPGQSLTLIATANQGSEATYESGFVIDKFPISRPNLTFSTLTVSNMSPEDSSIYLCSVKAQTNTEAFFGQGTRLTVV.

This chain joins TRBV4-3 and TRBJ2-3, with 13 bases that match TRBD2. The germline gives CDR1 LGHNA, CDR2 YSLEER. V was pared by 7 bases and J by 0 bases, with 10 bases of the junction left unmatched. The CDR3 length is 18 residues. The CDR3 DNA reads TGCGCCAGCAACAAACAACTAGCGGGGGGGCCTAGCACAGATACGCAGTATTTT. Translation: CASNKQLAGGPSTDTQYF.

The genes are TRBV6-5 and TRBJ2-1, with 10 positions matching TRBD1. There are 16 residues in the CDR3. Germline values: CDR1 MNHEY, CDR2 SVGAGI. The V segment lost 4 bases and the J segment 7 bases; nucleotides outside the gene matches: 10. The CDR3 sequence is CASSSADRGRGNEQFF. CDR3 DNA: TGTGCCAGCAGTTCCGCTGACAGGGGGCGGGGGAATGAGCAGTTCTTC.

On this clonotype itself: The conserved phenylalanine or tryptophan normally closing the CDR3 is absent here, so this likely arose from a read error. The chain links TRBV7-2 to TRBJ1-2, with 9 bases fitting TRBD1. Unmatched junction bases numbered 10, after V lost 6 bases and J lost 8 bases. The CDR3 extends over 14 amino acids. Germline V gene lookup returns CDR1 SGHTA and CDR2 FQGNSA. In nucleotides, the CDR3 is TGTGCCAGCAGTTCAGGTGGGACAGGGCGAGGCTACACCTGC. Translating gives CASSSGGTGRGYTC.